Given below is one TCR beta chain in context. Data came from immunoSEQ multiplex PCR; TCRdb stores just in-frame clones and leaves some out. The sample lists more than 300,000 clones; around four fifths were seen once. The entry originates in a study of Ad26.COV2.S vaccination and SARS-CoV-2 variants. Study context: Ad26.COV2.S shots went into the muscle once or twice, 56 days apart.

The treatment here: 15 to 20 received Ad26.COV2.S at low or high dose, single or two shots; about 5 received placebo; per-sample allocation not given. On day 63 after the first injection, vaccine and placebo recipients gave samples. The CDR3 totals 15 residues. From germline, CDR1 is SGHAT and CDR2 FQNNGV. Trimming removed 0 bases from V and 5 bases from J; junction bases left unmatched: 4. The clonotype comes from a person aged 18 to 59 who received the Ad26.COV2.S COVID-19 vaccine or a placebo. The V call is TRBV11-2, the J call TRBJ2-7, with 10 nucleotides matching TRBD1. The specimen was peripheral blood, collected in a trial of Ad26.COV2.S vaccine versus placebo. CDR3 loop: CASSLDGTGVDEQYF. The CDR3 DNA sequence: TGTGCCAGCAGCTTAGACGGGACAGGGGTCGACGAGCAGTACTTC.